A selection of T cell receptor beta chains follows, all from one sample in a study of cytomegalovirus exposure and HLA in healthy donors. Libraries were prepared by immunoSEQ multiplex PCR; TCRdb keeps only in-frame clonotypes and omits some of them. The profile covers tens of thousands of clones, with more than 75% appearing a single time and roughly 8% taken by the ten largest. The sequenced sample consisted of PBMCs. The receptors derive from a man between 18 and 35 years old in good health and CMV-seropositive. The CDR3 runs from the conserved cysteine through the conserved F or W. D genes are given only for firm matches. Size values are once, few and many counts, or a class for expanded clones, and some rows have none.

v_gene	abundance	d_gene	len	j_gene	CDR3nt	CDR3aa
TRBV9	once	.	15	TRBJ2-6	TGTGCCAGCAGCGTTGGGCAGGCTGGGGCCAACGTCCTGACTTTC	CASSVGQAGANVLTF
TRBV28	.	.	16	TRBJ1-5	TGTGCCAGCAGTTTTTTTCCAGGGGCTAGCAATCAGCCCCAGCATTTT	CASSFFPGASNQPQHF
TRBV28	once	TRBD1	15	TRBJ1-2	TGTGCCAGCAGGTCAGGACAGGGGACCCTCTATGGCTACACCTTC	CASRSGQGTLYGYTF
TRBV5-4	.	TRBD1	15	TRBJ2-7	TGTGCCAGCAGCGCCCAACAGGGGTTGTCCTACGAGCAGTACTTC	CASSAQQGLSYEQYF
TRBV6-1	.	TRBD1	13	TRBJ1-1	TGTGCCACCCCGACAGGGAGTTTCGCTGAAGCTTTCTTT	CATPTGSFAEAFF
TRBV5-1	.	.	11	TRBJ2-3	TGCGCCAGCAGCCTAACAGATACGCAGTATTTT	CASSLTDTQYF
TRBV10-3	.	.	13	TRBJ1-2	TGTGCCACTACAGGGCCGGGTAACTATGGCTACACCTTC	CATTGPGNYGYTF
TRBV30	few	.	15	TRBJ1-2	TGTGCCTGGAAACGAGGGGCAGGGGAATTCTATGGCTACACCTTC	CAWKRGAGEFYGYTF
TRBV29-1	few	TRBD1	14	TRBJ2-2	TGCAGCGTTGATGAAGGACAGGGGGCCGGGGAGCTGTTTTTT	CSVDEGQGAGELFF
TRBV29-1	.	.	13	TRBJ1-2	TGCAGCGTTGAAGACGGGGTTTCCTATGGCTACACCTTC	CSVEDGVSYGYTF
TRBV2	many	.	12	TRBJ1-3	TGTGCCAGACAGGTCTCTGGAAACACCATATATTTT	CARQVSGNTIYF
TRBV5-6	.	.	13	TRBJ1-1	TGTGCCAGCAGCTACGGGACTCACACTGAAGCTTTCTTT	CASSYGTHTEAFF
TRBV4-2	.	TRBD1	17	TRBJ1-1	TGTGCCAGCAGCTCGACAGGAGAATCAGGGGGTCGAACTGAAGCTTTCTTT	CASSSTGESGGRTEAFF
TRBV28	.	.	12	TRBJ2-7	TGTGCCAGCAGTCTCCTTCCCTACGAGCAGTACTTC	CASSLLPYEQYF
TRBV20-1	.	.	10	TRBJ1-2	TGCAGTGCTAGAGCTTATGGCTACACCTTC	CSARAYGYTF
TRBV29-1	.	.	12	TRBJ2-1	TGCAGCGTCAGGGACTCTAACAATGAGCAGTTCTTC	CSVRDSNNEQFF
TRBV10-2	once	TRBD2	15	TRBJ2-3	TGCGCCAGCAGTACACTAGCGGGGGGGTCAAATACGCAGTATTTT	CASSTLAGGSNTQYF
TRBV5-8	.	.	13	TRBJ2-1	TGTGCCAGTACTCGGGACACATACAATGAGCAGTTCTTC	CASTRDTYNEQFF
TRBV4-1	few	.	15	TRBJ2-3	TGCGCCAGCAGCCAAGAGGCGGTCGGTGAGGATACGCAGTATTTT	CASSQEAVGEDTQYF
TRBV7-9	.	.	14	TRBJ1-1	TGTGCCAGCAGCTTAGCGGTTGCTGACTTTGAAGCTTTCTTT	CASSLAVADFEAFF
TRBV5-1	.	.	14	TRBJ1-2	TGCGCCAGCAGCTTAAAGGACAGATACTATGGCTACACCTTC	CASSLKDRYYGYTF
TRBV5-6	once	.	14	TRBJ2-7	TGTGCCAGCAGCTCCGGGACTGCGCTCTACGAGCAGTACTTC	CASSSGTALYEQYF
TRBV2	.	TRBD2	13	TRBJ2-1	TGTGCCAGCAGCACCGGGACTAGCGGTGAGCAGTTCTTC	CASSTGTSGEQFF
TRBV5-6	.	TRBD2	14	TRBJ2-7	TGTGCCAGCAGCTTTGGGACTAGCGACTACGAGCAGTACTTC	CASSFGTSDYEQYF
TRBV11-2	.	.	15	TRBJ2-2	TGTGCCAGCAGCTTAGCGGGAAGCTACACCGGGGAGCTGTTTTTT	CASSLAGSYTGELFF
TRBV7-2	.	.	14	TRBJ2-1	TGTGCCAGCAGCCGAGGTACAGGCTTCAATGAGCAGTTCTTC	CASSRGTGFNEQFF
TRBV7-9	.	TRBD2	14	TRBJ2-5	TGTGCCAGCAGCTTTACTAGCGGCCAAGAGACCCAGTACTTC	CASSFTSGQETQYF
TRBV20-1	.	.	11	TRBJ2-1	TGCAGTGCTAGTCGGTTCAATGAGCAGTTCTTC	CSASRFNEQFF
TRBV13	.	TRBD2	17	TRBJ2-7	TGTGCCAGCAGCTTTACACTAGCGGGAGGGCCCTCCTACGAGCAGTACTTC	CASSFTLAGGPSYEQYF